This T cell receptor (beta chain) was captured by sequencing in a study of technical replicates of blood from four donors. Trimming removed 1 base from V and 1 base from J; junction bases left unmatched: 4. Germline V gene lookup returns CDR1 SGDLS and CDR2 YYNGEE. This CDR3 has 16 amino acids. Clones were read by immunoSEQ multiplex PCR, and TCRdb kept only the in-frame ones, dropping some. The sample records over 85,000 clones, roughly 95% being singletons. This sequence joins TRBV9 and TRBJ2-3, with 9 bases aligning to TRBD2. The receptor was derived from a human donor in good health. The sequenced sample was T cells isolated from PBMCs. The CDR3 nucleotides read TGTGCCAGCAGCGTATATAGCGGGAGAGGCACAGATACGCAGTATTTT. Its protein product is CASSVYSGRGTDTQYF.